The clone carrying this TCR beta chain was seen a handful of times. Its antigen is unknown. The CDR3 spans 13 residues. Germline-derived CDR1 and CDR2 are LGHNA and YNFKEQ. Deletions cut 5 bases from V and 3 bases from J, with 11 bases between. The data were taken from a study of T cells after yellow fever vaccination. TCRdb re-analysed the 5' RACE reads in MiXCR, keeping a single row per CDR3 protein. Of around 310,000 distinct CDR3 sequences listed, 8.5% to 9% were seen once; the top ten hold about a sixth. General study points: Once the booster was given, most primary-vaccination clones reappeared, at over 95% for CD4 and more than 85% for CD8. Weaker, the secondary response peaked sooner, at day 5 versus 15.

This rearrangement joins TRBV4-2 to TRBJ2-7; perhaps TRBD1 as D (5 bases). This material consisted of PBMCs, taken on the day of the first yellow fever vaccination. This TCR was sampled from a young man who received the YFV17D yellow fever vaccine. The CDR3: CASSADNLYEQYF. The CDR3 DNA reads as TGTGCCAGCAGCGCGGACAACCTCTACGAGCAGTACTTC.